The rows below give T cell receptor beta chains drawn from one sample of a study of regulatory T cells in long-lasting Graves disease. TCRdb analysed the multiplex PCR reads with MiXCR anew, one entry per CDR3 protein. The repertoire holds roughly 400,000 distinct CDR3 sequences, with under 25% as singletons. The starting material was peripheral blood mononuclear cells (PBMCs), obtained when the disease was refractory, from a patient treated with antithyroid drugs. These TCRs come from a female donor with Graves disease. The CDR3 runs from the conserved cysteine through the conserved F or W. D genes are given only for firm matches. Size is stated for part of the rows, as once, few or many counts, or as a class when the clone is expanded.

TRBJ2-1	.	TRBD2	TRBV24-1	TGTGCCACCAGTGACCTTCGGACTAGCGGGAGACGGAATGAGCAGTTCTTC	CATSDLRTSGRRNEQFF
TRBJ2-2	few	TRBD2	TRBV27	TGTGCCAGCAGTTTAAGACTAGCAGCTGAACAAAGGACCGGGGAGCTGTTTTTT	CASSLRLAAEQRTGELFF
TRBJ2-5	many	TRBD1	TRBV6-2/TRBV6-3	TGTGCCAGCAGCCTGGACAGGGGCGAAAGGGAGACCCAGTACTTC	CASSLDRGERETQYF
TRBJ2-2	.	.	TRBV6-4	TGTGCCAGCAGTCCCTTCAAAGGACAGCAGAACACCGGGGAGCTGTTTTTT	CASSPFKGQQNTGELFF
TRBJ2-2	.	TRBD1	TRBV19	TGTGCCAGTAGTATACAGGGACAGTATATCACCGGGGAGCTGTTTTTT	CASSIQGQYITGELFF
TRBJ2-7	many	.	TRBV28	TGTGCCAGCAGTCCCAGCCGGGGGGCGAGCGAGCAGTACTTC	CASSPSRGASEQYF
TRBJ1-2	.	.	TRBV30	TGTGCCCAAAAGACAAGGAACCCTGATGGCTACACCTTC	CAQKTRNPDGYTF
TRBJ2-2	.	TRBD1	TRBV27	TGTGCCAGCAGTCCCACAGGGGGCCCGAACACCGGGGAGCTGTTTTTT	CASSPTGGPNTGELFF
TRBJ1-2	few	TRBD1	TRBV29-1	TGCAGCGTCCTGACAGGGAAGTCTGGCTACACCTTC	CSVLTGKSGYTF
TRBJ2-3	.	.	TRBV19	TGTGCCAGTAGTATGAGCGTAGCGGCAGATACGCAGTATTTT	CASSMSVAADTQYF
TRBJ1-6	few	.	TRBV20-1	TGCAGTGCAACCGAAACTACTGTGAATTCACCCCTCCACTTT	CSATETTVNSPLHF
TRBJ2-7	few	TRBD2	TRBV20-1	TGCAGTGCTAGAAGGTCTAGCGGGAGTTACGAGCAGTACTTC	CSARRSSGSYEQYF